A selection of T cell receptor beta chains follows, all from one sample in a study of beta chain features in type 1 diabetes. Assay: immunoSEQ multiplex PCR; the TCRdb copy retains only in-frame clones and omits some. The sample lists about 280,000 clones, 15% occurring once. The specimen sequenced was naive CD4+ T cells from blood. These receptors all stem from a man between 18 and 29 years old with type 1 diabetes. Each CDR3 is given with its conserved first and last residue. The D gene is left open where the match is weak. The size entry is marked missing in some rows and otherwise reads once, few, many or a size class.

>TRBV30|-|TRBJ2-7|few
CACPTEKSSYEQYF
TGTGCCTGCCCGACGGAGAAAAGCTCCTACGAGCAGTACTTC
>TRBV6-1|-|TRBJ1-5|few
CASSEAPSEIGQPQHF
TGTGCCAGCAGTGAAGCCCCGAGCGAAATCGGCCAGCCCCAGCATTTT
>TRBV28|-|TRBJ1-1|-
CASSGLDTEAFF
TGTGCCAGCAGTGGCCTCGACACTGAAGCTTTCTTT
>TRBV9|TRBD1|TRBJ2-5|few
CASSVWTGGAGETQYF
TGTGCCAGCAGCGTCTGGACAGGGGGAGCGGGAGAGACCCAGTACTTC
>TRBV4-1|-|TRBJ2-7|-
CASSHPWHSYEQYF
TGCGCCAGCAGCCACCCATGGCACTCCTACGAGCAGTACTTC
>TRBV5-1|TRBD1|TRBJ2-5|-
CASSGQGNEETQYF
TGCGCCAGCAGCGGACAGGGAAATGAAGAGACCCAGTACTTC
>TRBV7-9|-|TRBJ1-4|few
CASSLGGGTDEKLFF
TGTGCCAGCAGCTTAGGAGGCGGAACCGATGAAAAACTGTTTTTT
>TRBV5-1|TRBD2|TRBJ2-5|-
CASSPPSGGAETQYF
TGCGCCAGCAGCCCGCCCAGCGGGGGGGCCGAAACCCAGTACTTC
>TRBV5-1|TRBD1|TRBJ2-5|few
CASSPDRGDQETQYF
TGCGCCAGCAGCCCTGACAGGGGGGACCAAGAGACCCAGTACTTC
>TRBV25-1|-|TRBJ1-3|-
CASSLGATIYF
TGTGCCAGCAGTCTAGGAGCCACCATATATTTT
>TRBV6-6|TRBD1|TRBJ2-7|few
CASSHRTGGEEQYF
TGTGCCAGCAGTCACCGGACAGGGGGTGAGGAGCAGTACTTC
>TRBV4-3|-|TRBJ2-2|few
CASSQVNLNTGELFF
TGCGCCAGCAGCCAGGTCAACCTAAACACCGGGGAGCTGTTTTTT
>TRBV15|TRBD2|TRBJ2-1|few
CATSRDAGGYNEQFF
TGTGCCACCAGCAGAGATGCGGGGGGCTACAATGAGCAGTTCTTC
>TRBV7-2|TRBD1|TRBJ2-5|few
CASSTLTGEETQYF
TGTGCCAGCAGCACCTTGACAGGGGAAGAGACCCAGTACTTC
>TRBV2|-|TRBJ1-2|-
CASGRTQGYGYTF
TGTGCCAGCGGGAGGACACAAGGCTATGGCTACACCTTC
>TRBV28|-|TRBJ1-2|-
CASSLPRNYGYTF
TGTGCCAGCAGTTTGCCCAGAAACTATGGCTACACCTTC
>TRBV5-1|-|TRBJ1-5|few
CASSLGAGRDQPQHF
TGCGCCAGCAGCTTGGGTGCGGGTAGGGATCAGCCCCAGCATTTT
>TRBV15|TRBD2|TRBJ2-1|few
CATSSNPRDYRYNEQFF
TGTGCCACCAGCTCCAACCCCCGGGACTACCGATACAATGAGCAGTTCTTC
>TRBV7-2|TRBD1|TRBJ2-1|-
CASSLGTGGLSDEQFF
TGTGCCAGCAGCTTAGGCACAGGGGGTCTTTCCGATGAGCAGTTCTTC
>TRBV6-6|-|TRBJ2-3|-
CASSYSLRVGTDTQYF
TGTGCCAGCAGTTACTCTCTCAGGGTAGGGACAGATACGCAGTATTTT
>TRBV5-1|-|TRBJ2-1|few
CASSLVSPGPYNEQFF
TGCGCCAGCAGCTTGGTATCCCCAGGCCCCTACAATGAGCAGTTCTTC
>TRBV2|-|TRBJ1-5|-
CASRPEGQPQHF
TGTGCCAGCAGACCCGAGGGCCAGCCCCAGCATTTT
>TRBV28|TRBD1|TRBJ2-1|few
CASSLPKTGRAYNEQFF
TGTGCCAGCTCATTGCCGAAGACAGGGCGAGCCTACAATGAGCAGTTCTTC
>TRBV9|-|TRBJ2-5|-
CASSGGILGETQYF
TGTGCCAGCAGCGGGGGCATCCTGGGGGAGACCCAGTACTTC